The clone carrying this TCR beta chain was counted only a few times. Antigen specificity is unknown. Donors sampled were nominally healthy, though unrecorded immune exposures were likely. This PCR relied on a set of 60 Vbeta primers and 13 Jbeta primers. Assay used: immunoSEQ multiplex PCR; TCRdb lists only in-frame clones, some missing. The table shows around 180,000 clones, with about 78% occurring only once. This CDR3 spans 13 amino acids. The germline V gene encodes CDR1 LNHDA and CDR2 SQIVND (reference sequence). Trimming removed 5 bases at V and 3 bases at J, with 8 bases between. This record comes from a study of cytomegalovirus exposure and HLA in healthy donors. Findings of the study overall: V- and J-gene trimming in TCR beta was tied to a missense DCLRE1C variant by an analysis performed later. Cytomegalovirus association was listed for 170 or so TCR beta chains.

Input material: PBMCs. The TCR originated in a man aged 55 to 70 in good health and CMV-seronegative. J is TRBJ1-5 and V is TRBV19, with no clear D. The CDR3 nucleotides are TGTGCCAGTAGTGGGAGTCTCAATCAGCCCCAGCATTTT. This translates into CASSGSLNQPQHF.